The 15 T cell receptor beta chains below were found in one sample sequenced in a study of blood T cell repertoires in COVID-19. Method: immunoSEQ multiplex PCR; TCRdb's copy keeps in-frame clones and lacks some. The sample includes about 220,000 clones, roughly 80% of them seen just once. What was sequenced was peripheral blood. These receptors were taken from a woman aged 70-85 years with acute or convalescent COVID-19.

The V call is TRBV24-1, the J call TRBJ2-2; D perhaps matches TRBD1 (6 bases). Trimming took 0 bases from V and 5 from J, leaving 12 bases between them. CDR3 length: 16 amino acids. Germline V gene sequence: CDR1 KGHDR, CDR2 SFDVKD. The CDR3 region has the DNA TGTGCCACCAGTGATTTGGTACAGGGTGGAACCGGGGAGCTGTTTTTT. It specifies CATSDLVQGGTGELFF.

This clone was found once. The chain has TRBV7-2 and TRBJ2-1; maybe TRBD2 (7 bases). The V end lost 2 bases, the J end lost 8 bases, and 16 bases lay between the germline ends. This CDR3 has 15 amino acids. Per germline, CDR1 SGHTA and CDR2 FQGNSA. The CDR3 reads CASSLNRGAGHEQFF. As DNA, the CDR3 is TGTGCCAGCAGCTTAAATCGGGGGGCAGGGCATGAGCAGTTCTTC.

Notes on this clone: Other DNA variants within this sample encode the same CDR3. The chain has TRBV5-1 and TRBJ1-1, with D maybe TRBD1 (5 bases). The CDR3 covers 14 residues. The V end was cut by 4 bases, the J end by 1 base, with 11 bases between. Germline values: CDR1 SGHRS, CDR2 YFSETQ. The CDR3: CASSLGEGNTEAFF. As DNA, the CDR3 is TGCGCCAGCAGCCTGGGGGAGGGGAACACTGAAGCTTTCTTT.

This clone was seen only once. V is TRBV4-1 and J is TRBJ2-1; the match to TRBD1 covers 11 bases. Germline values: CDR1 MGHRA, CDR2 YSYEKL. The CDR3 runs 16 residues. V was pared by 3 bases and J by 5 bases, with 6 bases of the junction left unmatched. The DNA of the CDR3 is TGCGCCAGCAGCCAGGGGGGGACAGGGGGGAACAATGAGCAGTTCTTC. This sequence encodes CASSQGGTGGNNEQFF.

V usage is TRBV5-1 and J usage is TRBJ1-1; D gene unclear. With 3 bases removed from V and 0 bases from J, the gap between germline ends came to 18 bases. Germline-derived CDR1 and CDR2 are SGHRS and YFSETQ. This CDR3 has 17 amino acids. This CDR3 reads CASSSGPEVGVNTEAFF. The CDR3 DNA reads as TGCGCCAGCAGCTCCGGCCCGGAGGTCGGAGTGAACACTGAAGCTTTCTTT.

The chain employs TRBV15 and TRBJ2-7; 12 bases map to TRBD1. Germline V gene data show CDR1 as LNHNV and CDR2 as YYDKDF (reference sequence). The CDR3 extends over 16 amino acids. Unmatched junction bases numbered 4, after V lost 2 bases and J lost 2 bases. CDR3 sequence: CATSRPGQGATYEQYF. The DNA of the CDR3 is TGTGCCACCAGCAGACCGGGACAGGGGGCGACCTACGAGCAGTACTTC.

This sequence joins TRBV4-1 and TRBJ1-5; D gene uncertain. V dropped 1 base and J dropped 5 bases, with 12 bases sitting between them. This CDR3 comprises 15 residues. Germline V CDR1 and CDR2: MGHRA, YSYEKL. The CDR3 reads CASSQGRLKDQPQHF. CDR3 nucleotides: TGCGCCAGCAGCCAAGGCAGGCTGAAGGATCAGCCCCAGCATTTT.

This sequence joins TRBV7-2 and TRBJ2-1, with 8 bases aligning to TRBD1. In germline, CDR1 is SGHTA, CDR2 FQGNSA. The V and J ends lost 4 bases and 8 bases, in that order; junction bases with no gene match: 10. This CDR3 comprises 15 residues. CDR3 sequence: CASSSRDRSIDEQFF. The CDR3 nucleotides are TGTGCCAGCAGCTCTCGGGACAGGTCAATAGATGAGCAGTTCTTC.

This clone appeared a few times. V usage is TRBV5-1 and J usage is TRBJ1-6; D is unclear. Germline CDR1 is SGHRS and CDR2 is YFSETQ. This CDR3 is 14 amino acids long. Trimming took 5 bases from V and 6 from J, leaving 12 bases between them. The DNA of the CDR3 is TGCGCCAGCAGGTGGCAGGCCCTTAATTCACCCCTCCACTTT. Translating gives CASRWQALNSPLHF.

The V gene is TRBV19, the J gene TRBJ2-3, with D maybe TRBD2 (6 bases). The CDR3 is made up of 15 amino acids. V gave up 4 bases and J gave up 4 bases, with 15 bases separating them. CDR1 LNHDA and CDR2 SQIVND come from the germline V gene (reference sequence). The CDR3 coding sequence is TGTGCCAGTAGTACCCGATGGGACTCCCCAGATACGCAGTATTTT. This gives the protein CASSTRWDSPDTQYF.

The chain has TRBV21-1 and TRBJ2-7; the table names TRBD2, a call not compared with the DNA. TRBV21-1 is an annotated pseudogene. This CDR3 is built from 18 residues. CDR3 sequence (DNA): TGTGCCAGCAGCACAGGGACTAGCGAATCTCGTCCATTCTACGAGCAGTACGTC. This sequence encodes CASSTGTSESRPFYEQYV.

J is TRBJ1-2 and V is TRBV5-4, with 7 bases that match TRBD1. CDR1 and CDR2 from the germline V gene are SGHNT and YYREEE (reference sequence). V gave up 1 base and J gave up 5 bases; unmatched junction bases: 2. The CDR3 spans 13 residues. The CDR3 nucleotides read TGTGCCAGCAGCTTGAACAGGGGATATGGCTACACCTTC. As protein: CASSLNRGYGYTF. Full variable domain (outside the CDR3, taken from reference TRBV5-4 and TRBJ1-2): ETGVTQSPTHLIKTRGQQVTLRCSSQSGHNTVSWYQQALGQGPQFIFQYYREEENGRGNFPPRFSGLQFPNYSSELNVNALELDDSALYLCASSLNRGYGYTFGSGTRLTVV.

The gene calls are TRBV10-2 and TRBJ2-3, with 7 bases that match TRBD2. Germline CDR1 WSHSY, CDR2 SAAADI. V lost 0 bases to trimming and J lost 8 bases; unmatched junction nucleotides: 11. The CDR3 contains 16 residues. CDR3 sequence reads: CASSESGSGVGGTQYF. The CDR3 nucleotides are TGCGCCAGCAGTGAGTCCGGGAGCGGGGTCGGGGGTACGCAGTATTTT.

The CDR3 DNA is TGTGCCAGTAGCCCAAACAGGGCCCGCACAGCCAAAAACATTCAGTACTTC. Its protein product is CASSPNRARTAKNIQYF. The chain combines TRBV19 with TRBJ2-4, with D possibly TRBD1 on 6 matching bases. The V gene's germline CDR1 is LNHDA and CDR2 SQIVND (reference sequence). Trimming took off 6 bases at V and 0 bases at J, with 18 bases between the two ends. The CDR3 totals 17 residues.

The V gene is TRBV3-1 (or the pseudogene TRBV3-2), the J gene TRBJ1-6; D is undetermined. Germline assignment: CDR1 LGHDT and CDR2 YNNKEL (reference sequence). The CDR3 has 15 residues. Trimming pared 2 bases from V and 8 bases from J, leaving 13 bases between. The CDR3 loop reads CASSQLRLGDSPLHF. The DNA for the CDR3 is TGTGCCAGCAGCCAACTGAGACTGGGAGATTCACCCCTCCACTTT.